The 29 T cell receptor beta chains listed next were all sequenced from one sample in a study of siplizumab effects on memory and regulatory T cells. The repertoire was sequenced with immunoSEQ multiplex PCR; TCRdb's copy has only in-frame clones and lacks some. This table has about 120,000 clones, roughly 94% appearing once. Input material: non-Treg CD4+ T cells sorted from blood. The receptors derive from a human donor in good health.

CDR3: CASSIESAFSFGQPQHF. CDR3 nucleotide sequence: TGTGCCAGTAGTATAGAATCGGCATTCTCTTTCGGTCAGCCCCAGCATTTT. This chain joins TRBV19 and TRBJ1-5; D is undetermined. V dropped 0 bases and J dropped 6 bases, with 18 bases sitting between them. This CDR3 spans 17 amino acids. The germline V gene encodes CDR1 LNHDA and CDR2 SQIVND (reference sequence).

The chain joins TRBV29-1 to TRBJ1-1; D is unclear. CDR1 and CDR2 from the germline V gene are SQVTM and ANQGSEA. This CDR3 is 15 amino acids long. Trimming left V 7 bases short and J 1 base short, with 19 bases between. Written as DNA, the CDR3 is TGCAGCGCAGCTCAATATGGTGGGCCGAACACTGAAGCTTTCTTT. Its translation: CSAAQYGGPNTEAFF.

The genes are TRBV6-6 and TRBJ2-1; D is ambiguous. Germline-derived CDR1 and CDR2 are MNHNY and SVGAGI (reference sequence). The CDR3 has 13 residues. Deletions cut 8 bases from V and 0 bases from J, with 8 bases between. CDR3 region: CASSTGSYNEQFF. The CDR3 DNA reads TGTGCCAGCTCGACTGGCTCCTACAATGAGCAGTTCTTC.

The V gene is TRBV7-2, the J gene TRBJ2-5, with 15 bases lining up with TRBD2. CDR1 and CDR2 (germline): SGHTA, FQGNSA. V lost 5 bases, J lost 4 bases, and 8 bases stayed unmatched. The CDR3 length is 17 residues. CDR3 sequence (DNA): TGTGCCAGCAGCCCGATAGGACTAGCGGGGGGGGGAGAGACCCAGTACTTC. This translates into CASSPIGLAGGGETQYF.

The CDR3 DNA reads as TGTGCCAGCAGCTTAGCGGAATACAATGAGCAGTTCTTC. Amino acids: CASSLAEYNEQFF. This chain uses TRBV7-6 with TRBJ2-1; unclear D gene. V was clipped by 0 bases and J by 4 bases, with 4 bases between them. From germline, CDR1 is SGHVS and CDR2 FNYEAQ. The CDR3 extends over 13 amino acids.

The J gene is TRBJ1-3, the V gene TRBV30; unclear D gene. CDR3 length equals 15 residues. V gave up 4 bases and J gave up 2 bases, with 15 bases separating them. CDR1 and CDR2 (germline): GTSNPN, SVGIG (reference sequence). CDR3 protein: CAWIGNLKPGNTIYF. CDR3 sequence (DNA): TGTGCCTGGATAGGGAACCTGAAACCTGGAAACACCATATATTTT.

This clone has just one count. The CDR3 DNA is TGCAGCGTTGGGGGACAGCTACGAAAAGAGACCCAGTACTTC. This codes for CSVGGQLRKETQYF. The chain links TRBV29-1 to TRBJ2-5; 7 nucleotides line up with TRBD1. The CDR3 spans 14 residues. The junction had 8 bases not matched to a gene; V was cut back by 4 bases and J by 3 bases. CDR1 SQVTM and CDR2 ANQGSEA come from the germline V gene.

This clone was detected only once. This chain links TRBV19 with TRBJ2-7; 9 bases agree with TRBD1. V was clipped by 5 bases and J by 3 bases; unmatched bases: 8. The CDR3 consists of 15 residues. Germline V gene lookup returns CDR1 LNHDA and CDR2 SQIVND (reference sequence). The CDR3 nucleotides are TGTGCCAGTAGTGTAACAGGGGGCAGCATCTACGAGCAGTACTTC. Protein product: CASSVTGGSIYEQYF.

The chain links TRBV4-2 to TRBJ1-2; 11 bases are shared with TRBD1. Germline V gives CDR1 LGHNA, CDR2 YNFKEQ. This CDR3 spans 15 amino acids. With 4 bases clipped from V and 6 bases from J, the junction kept 7 bases outside the gene matches. CDR3 loop: CASSPGDRGSNGYTF. CDR3 nucleotides: TGTGCCAGCAGCCCCGGGGACAGGGGGTCAAATGGCTACACCTTC.

This clone was picked up one time. V gene TRBV2 combines with J gene TRBJ1-4, with TRBD1 as a possible D gene (5 bases). Germline V gene lookup returns CDR1 SNHLY and CDR2 FYNNEI. Trimming took 5 bases from V and 0 from J, leaving 10 bases between them. The CDR3 covers 15 residues. CDR3 region: CASSRQYSTNEKLFF. The CDR3 DNA is TGTGCCAGCAGTCGACAGTATTCAACTAATGAAAAACTGTTTTTT.

V gene TRBV6-1 combines with J gene TRBJ1-6; no definite D call. Germline V CDR1 and CDR2: MNHNS, SASEGT. The CDR3 is 15 amino acids. V was shortened by 7 bases and J by 0 bases, with 10 bases between the two germline ends. The CDR3 sequence: CASIPESSYNSPLHF. CDR3 bases: TGTGCCAGCATCCCGGAAAGCTCCTATAATTCACCCCTCCACTTT.

V and J are TRBV2 and TRBJ2-7; the match to TRBD2 covers 11 bases. This CDR3 has 15 residues. The V and J ends lost 6 bases and 1 base, in that order; junction bases with no gene match: 5. Germline V gene lookup returns CDR1 SNHLY and CDR2 FYNNEI. CDR3 amino acids: CASRQGTSGSYEQYF. The CDR3 nucleotides are TGTGCCAGCAGACAAGGGACTAGCGGATCCTACGAGCAGTACTTC.

V is TRBV2 and J is TRBJ1-5; TRBD1 is a possible D gene (5 bases). V lost 3 bases to trimming and J lost 9 bases, with 15 bases between them. In germline, CDR1 is SNHLY, CDR2 FYNNEI. The length of the CDR3 is 14 residues. The CDR3 here is CASSDAGGLGPQHF. In nucleotides, the CDR3 is TGTGCCAGCAGTGATGCTGGGGGTTTGGGGCCCCAGCATTTT.

CDR3 protein: CATSRGPSNQPQHF. The CDR3 DNA is TGTGCCACCAGCAGAGGTCCTAGCAATCAGCCCCAGCATTTT. The rearrangement links TRBV15 to TRBJ1-5; unclear D gene. Germline CDR1 and CDR2: LNHNV and YYDKDF (reference sequence). The CDR3 consists of 14 residues. Deletions cut 1 base from V and 0 bases from J, with 4 bases between. Full variable domain (outside the CDR3, taken from reference TRBV15 and TRBJ1-5): DAMVIQNPRYQVTQFGKPVTLSCSQTLNHNVMYWYQQKSSQAPKLLFHYYDKDFNNEADTPDNFQSRRPNTSFCFLDIRSPGLGDTAMYLCATSRGPSNQPQHFGDGTRLSIL.

This chain links TRBV7-3 with TRBJ2-3, with D tentatively TRBD2 (5 bases). This CDR3 is built from 14 residues. Germline V gene lookup returns CDR1 SGHTA and CDR2 FQGTGA. V shed 5 bases and J shed 2 bases, with 11 bases lying between them. CDR3 residues: CASSQLVATDTQYF. CDR3 nucleotide sequence: TGTGCCAGCAGCCAACTAGTTGCCACAGATACGCAGTATTTT.

This chain connects TRBV18 to TRBJ2-7; no definite D call. Germline lookup yields CDR1 KGHSH and CDR2 LQKENI. Trimming took 3 bases from V and 7 from J, leaving 13 bases between them. The CDR3 sequence is 13 residues long. The CDR3 DNA is TGTGCCAGCTCACCCGGAGTCCAGGTGGAGCAGTACTTC. This gives the protein CASSPGVQVEQYF.

This chain uses TRBV2 with TRBJ1-1; 7 bases agree with TRBD1. Germline V gene lookup returns CDR1 SNHLY and CDR2 FYNNEI. The CDR3 loop spans 13 amino acids. With V trimmed by 8 bases and J by 6 bases, 9 bases remained unmatched. For the CDR3, the DNA is TGTGCCAGCCAGACAGGGTGGATTTCTGAAGCTTTCTTT. It encodes CASQTGWISEAFF.

CDR3 in DNA: TGTGCCAGCAGGCAGCCGAACACTGAAGCTTTCTTT. Translated: CASRQPNTEAFF. The rearrangement joins TRBV25-1 to TRBJ1-1; D is ambiguous. Looked up from germline, CDR1 is MGHDK and CDR2 is SYGVNS. This CDR3 spans 12 amino acids. V gave up 6 bases and J gave up 1 base, with 6 bases separating them.

This rearrangement joins TRBV5-4 to TRBJ2-7; D possibly corresponds to TRBD1 (5 bases). The V gene lost 2 bases and the J gene lost 3 bases, with 9 bases spanning the gap. The CDR3 is made up of 13 amino acids. Germline V CDR1 and CDR2: SGHNT, YYREEE (reference sequence). The CDR3 region is CASSLVTGYEQYF. The CDR3 DNA is TGTGCCAGCAGCTTAGTAACAGGCTACGAGCAGTACTTC.

Comment on this clone: Different DNA sequences within this sample yield the same CDR3. This chain connects TRBV6-5 to TRBJ1-2, with 7 positions matching TRBD1. This CDR3 comprises 13 residues. Trimming removed 0 bases from V and 5 bases from J; junction bases left unmatched: 0. Germline CDR1 and CDR2: MNHEY and SVGAGI. The CDR3 nucleotides read TGTGCCAGCAGTTACTCGACAGGGTATGGCTACACCTTC. It specifies CASSYSTGYGYTF.

The CDR3 DNA sequence: TGTGCCAGCAGTGAAGCCGGCATCTATGGCTACACCTTC. Its translation: CASSEAGIYGYTF. The V gene is TRBV2, the J gene TRBJ1-2; D unclear. The CDR3 runs to 13 residues. The germline gives CDR1 SNHLY, CDR2 FYNNEI. The V and J ends lost 0 bases and 4 bases respectively, with 6 bases between them.

V is TRBV15 and J is TRBJ1-4; TRBD1 might be the D (5 bases). The V and J ends lost 5 bases and 8 bases respectively, with 15 bases between them. The germline V gene has CDR1 LNHNV and CDR2 YYDKDF (reference sequence). This CDR3 spans 14 amino acids. As DNA, the CDR3 is TGTGCCACCAGCTATAGCCACGGGGGAGAAAAACTGTTTTTT. As protein: CATSYSHGGEKLFF.

V and J are TRBV7-6 and TRBJ2-7, with 12 nucleotides matching TRBD1. The junction had 17 bases not matched to a gene; V was cut back by 5 bases and J by 0 bases. Germline CDR1 and CDR2: SGHVS and FNYEAQ. The CDR3 contains 20 residues. The CDR3 sequence is CASSLLSGTGGSYSSYEQYF. DNA of the CDR3: TGTGCCAGCAGCCTTCTATCAGGGACAGGGGGCTCTTACAGCTCCTACGAGCAGTACTTC.

The V and J genes are TRBV5-1 and TRBJ1-5; D remains ambiguous. Germline V lookup: CDR1 SGHRS, CDR2 YFSETQ. This CDR3 is built from 13 residues. V was shortened by 7 bases and J by 4 bases, with 12 bases between the two germline ends. Here the CDR3 reads CASALEGNQPQHF. The CDR3 DNA sequence: TGCGCCAGCGCACTGGAAGGGAATCAGCCCCAGCATTTT.

This chain connects TRBV7-9 to TRBJ1-2, with D maybe TRBD1 (5 bases). The CDR3 extends over 13 amino acids. CDR1 and CDR2 from the germline V gene are SEHNR and FQNEAQ (reference sequence). V dropped 4 bases and J dropped 7 bases, with 13 bases sitting between them. The DNA for the CDR3 is TGTGCCAGCAGCTATAATCAGGGATCTGGCTACACCTTC. Translation: CASSYNQGSGYTF.

This chain uses TRBV5-6 with TRBJ2-1; D is unclear. The CDR3 loop spans 13 amino acids. The V gene lost 2 bases and the J gene lost 7 bases, with 10 bases spanning the gap. Per germline, CDR1 SGHDT and CDR2 YYEEEE. CDR3 sequence (DNA): TGTGCCAGCAGCTTAGCCCAAAAGAATGAGCAGTTCTTC. Its protein is CASSLAQKNEQFF. The whole variable domain, remainder taken from reference TRBV5-6 and TRBJ2-1, is DAGVTQSPTHLIKTRGQQVTLRCSPKSGHDTVSWYQQALGQGPQFIFQYYEEEERQRGNFPDRFSGHQFPNYSSELNVNALLLGDSALYLCASSLAQKNEQFFGPGTRLTVL.

This clone was counted a single time. This sequence joins TRBV2 and TRBJ2-1; tentative D call: TRBD2 (6 bases). Germline assignment: CDR1 SNHLY and CDR2 FYNNEI. Deletions cut 1 base from V and 2 bases from J, with 9 bases between. The CDR3 has 15 amino acids. The CDR3 is CASSEGLVPYNEQFF. The CDR3 nucleotides are TGTGCCAGCAGTGAAGGACTAGTTCCCTACAATGAGCAGTTCTTC.

This sequence joins TRBV27 and TRBJ2-5; 10 bases are a match to TRBD1. CDR1 and CDR2 from the germline V gene are MNHEY and SMNVEV (reference sequence). With 6 bases clipped from V and 2 bases from J, the junction kept 6 bases outside the gene matches. The CDR3 runs to 15 residues. Written as DNA, the CDR3 is TGTGCCAGCAGAAGACAGGGGGCGCGGCAAGAGACCCAGTACTTC. Encoded protein: CASRRQGARQETQYF.

This chain joins TRBV18 and TRBJ2-7, with D hard to call. V was shortened by 3 bases and J by 5 bases, with 11 bases between the two germline ends. CDR1 and CDR2 from the germline V gene are KGHSH and LQKENI. CDR3 length: 13 residues. The CDR3 spells CASSPDLRNEQYF. CDR3 nucleotide sequence: TGTGCCAGCTCACCTGACTTAAGGAACGAGCAGTACTTC.